The 24 T cell receptor beta chains listed next were all sequenced from one sample in a study of cytomegalovirus exposure and HLA in healthy donors. Assay: immunoSEQ multiplex PCR; the TCRdb copy retains only in-frame clones and omits some. The table shows 75,000 to 90,000 clones, with 85% to 95% occurring only once. Sequencing input: PBMCs. The source of these receptors is a woman aged 18-30 years in good health and CMV-seronegative.

Only one count was recorded for this clone. The chain has TRBV4-2 and TRBJ2-1; 7 bases agree with TRBD1. Germline loops: CDR1 LGHNA, CDR2 YNFKEQ. The J segment lost 3 bases and the V segment lost 3 bases, leaving 8 bases of the junction unmatched. This CDR3 region has 16 residues. The CDR3 loop is CASSHQGQGDYNEQFF. The DNA for the CDR3 is TGTGCCAGCAGCCATCAGGGGCAGGGGGACTACAATGAGCAGTTCTTC.

This sequence joins TRBV9 and TRBJ2-1; 10 bases are shared with TRBD2. The CDR3 has 17 amino acids. The trim removed 0 bases at V and 1 base at J, leaving 4 bases unmatched. Germline V CDR1 and CDR2: SGDLS, YYNGEE. The DNA of the CDR3 is TGTGCCAGCAGCGTAGTGGCTAGCGGGAGTTCCTACAATGAGCAGTTCTTC. Protein sequence: CASSVVASGSSYNEQFF.

The chain carries TRBV7-2 and TRBJ1-3, with D unclear. Germline V lookup: CDR1 SGHTA, CDR2 FQGNSA. V lost 2 bases and J 2 bases, leaving 10 bases between the germline ends. CDR3 length: 15 amino acids. CDR3 sequence (DNA): TGTGCCAGCAGCTTACGCGGCAGTCCTGGAAACACCATATATTTT. Translated: CASSLRGSPGNTIYF.

This rearrangement joins TRBV19 to TRBJ1-4; 8 bases agree with TRBD1. Trimming took 5 bases from V and 1 from J; bases not matched to a gene: 3. The length of the CDR3 is 15 residues. Germline V gene lookup returns CDR1 LNHDA and CDR2 SQIVND (reference sequence). CDR3 in amino acids: CASSAQGGTNEKLFF. In DNA form, the CDR3 reads TGTGCCAGTAGTGCACAGGGGGGAACTAATGAAAAACTGTTTTTT.

Only one count was recorded for this clone. This chain joins TRBV10-3 and TRBJ1-2; D is perhaps TRBD1 (6 bases). Germline V gene data show CDR1 as ENHRY and CDR2 as SYGVKD. The CDR3 totals 16 residues. Trimming stripped 4 bases from V and 1 base from J, with 16 bases between. The CDR3 DNA is TGTGCCATCAGTGGACGGGGGGCGACCAGTAACTATGGCTACACCTTC. This gives the protein CAISGRGATSNYGYTF.

The J gene is TRBJ1-5, the V gene TRBV28; D unclear. V was trimmed by 2 bases and J by 0 bases, leaving 11 bases between them. Germline V gene sequence: CDR1 MDHEN, CDR2 SYDVKM. The CDR3 totals 16 residues. The CDR3 coding sequence is TGTGCCAGCAGTTTAGATCCGACACTTAGCAATCAGCCCCAGCATTTT. Its translation: CASSLDPTLSNQPQHF.

This rearrangement joins TRBV11-2 to TRBJ2-4, with 8 bases fitting TRBD2. Germline CDR1 and CDR2: SGHAT and FQNNGV. With V trimmed by 3 bases and J by 3 bases, 13 bases remained unmatched. This CDR3 has 18 amino acids. In DNA form, the CDR3 reads TGTGCCAGCAGCTTCCCCGTAGGTAGCGGGGTTCTCAAAAACATTCAGTACTTC. The encoded protein is CASSFPVGSGVLKNIQYF.

This chain joins TRBV28 and TRBJ2-1, with a weak D call TRBD2 (5 bases). V was cut by 2 bases and J by 8 bases, with 16 bases left in between. This CDR3 contains 15 residues. From germline, CDR1 is MDHEN and CDR2 SYDVKM. The CDR3 here is CASSLRLSPADEQFF. CDR3 in DNA: TGTGCCAGCAGTTTAAGACTAAGCCCGGCCGATGAGCAGTTCTTC.

V and J are TRBV27 and TRBJ1-5, with TRBD1 identical over 8 bases. After removal of 3 bases from V and 0 bases from J, the junction contained 13 bases not matched to a gene. Germline V gene sequence: CDR1 MNHEY, CDR2 SMNVEV (reference sequence). This CDR3 is 19 amino acids long. The CDR3 nucleotides read TGTGCCAGCAGTTTGAGGGCTTCACAGGGGGATTATAGCAATCAGCCCCAGCATTTT. It yields the protein CASSLRASQGDYSNQPQHF.

This clone was counted a single time. Different DNA sequences within this sample yield the same CDR3. This chain joins TRBV7-2 and TRBJ2-7; a weak D match, TRBD2 (6 bases). The ends were cut back, 0 bases at V and 2 bases at J, with 8 bases in the middle. The CDR3 consists of 14 residues. Germline V gene data show CDR1 as SGHTA and CDR2 as FQGNSA. The CDR3, as DNA: TGTGCCAGCAGCTTAGCGGAGGGACCCTACGAGCAGTACTTC. Translating gives CASSLAEGPYEQYF.

The chain carries TRBV10-3 and TRBJ1-2; tentatively, D is TRBD1 (6 bases). The CDR3 has 15 amino acids. The germline V gene has CDR1 ENHRY and CDR2 SYGVKD. Trimming left V 2 bases short and J 4 bases short, with 14 bases between. The CDR3 bases are TGTGCCATCAGTGAGCTTCAGGGGTCTGGCTATGGCTACACCTTC. This gives the protein CAISELQGSGYGYTF.

This sequence joins TRBV7-9 and TRBJ2-7; 9 nucleotides align to TRBD2. The CDR3 has 16 amino acids. Germline V CDR1 and CDR2: SEHNR, FQNEAQ (reference sequence). The V and J ends lost 5 bases and 3 bases, in that order; junction bases with no gene match: 11. Here the CDR3 reads CASSHFIAGAHYEQYF. CDR3 nucleotides: TGTGCCAGCAGCCACTTTATAGCGGGGGCTCACTACGAGCAGTACTTC.

This chain links TRBV29-1 with TRBJ1-2; D remains unclear. Germline V gene lookup returns CDR1 SQVTM and CDR2 ANQGSEA. The CDR3 consists of 11 residues. V shed 2 bases and J shed 7 bases, with 8 bases lying between them. The CDR3 is CSVETGFGYTF. CDR3 DNA sequence: TGCAGCGTTGAAACGGGGTTTGGCTACACCTTC.

This clone was seen a single time. The rearrangement links TRBV6-5 to TRBJ2-3, with 8 bases matching TRBD2. The germline gives CDR1 MNHEY, CDR2 SVGAGI. This CDR3 has 15 residues. Trimming cost V 0 bases and J 4 bases; bases outside gene matches: 3. The CDR3 protein is CASSYSTGGADTQYF. CDR3 sequence (DNA): TGTGCCAGCAGTTACTCAACGGGGGGGGCAGATACGCAGTATTTT.

V and J are TRBV6-5 and TRBJ2-2; no reliable D call. CDR1 is MNHEY and CDR2 is SVGAGI in the germline V gene. This CDR3 is built from 14 residues. Trimming removed 3 bases from V and 4 bases from J, with 9 bases in between. Here the CDR3 reads CASSYRATTGELFF. As DNA, the CDR3 is TGTGCCAGCAGTTATAGAGCAACCACCGGGGAGCTGTTTTTT.

The chain recombines TRBV19 with TRBJ1-4, with 9 bases that match TRBD1. The V and J ends lost 4 bases and 7 bases, in that order; junction bases with no gene match: 4. Germline V gene data show CDR1 as LNHDA and CDR2 as SQIVND (reference sequence). This CDR3 is 14 amino acids long. The CDR3 sequence: CASSRQGGSEKLFF. CDR3 DNA: TGTGCCAGTAGTAGACAGGGGGGATCTGAAAAACTGTTTTTT.

The rearrangement uses TRBV5-1 and TRBJ1-2, with D perhaps matching TRBD1 (5 bases). From germline, CDR1 is SGHRS and CDR2 YFSETQ. The CDR3 extends over 15 amino acids. Trimming stripped 7 bases from V and 0 bases from J, with 16 bases between. The CDR3 is CASAGYGRTNYGYTF. The CDR3 DNA follows: TGCGCCAGCGCAGGGTACGGCAGGACTAACTATGGCTACACCTTC.

In this sample, this clone turned up once. This sequence joins TRBV6-5 and TRBJ1-6, with D possibly TRBD1 on 6 matching bases. Trimming shortened V by 2 bases and J by 6 bases, and 11 bases separated the two germline ends. This CDR3 region has 15 residues. CDR1 and CDR2 from the germline V gene are MNHEY and SVGAGI. The CDR3 region is CASSYVVGGNSPLHF. The DNA for the CDR3 is TGTGCCAGCAGTTACGTGGTAGGGGGTAATTCACCCCTCCACTTT.

The DNA of the CDR3 is TGTGCCAGCAGCTCGGACAACACAGATACGCAGTATTTT. It yields the protein CASSSDNTDTQYF. The chain uses TRBV7-9 and TRBJ2-3; TRBD1 might be the D (5 bases). Trimming took 4 bases from V and 2 from J, leaving 7 bases between them. CDR3 size: 13 residues. Germline V gene lookup returns CDR1 SEHNR and CDR2 FQNEAQ (reference sequence).

This chain uses TRBV30 with TRBJ2-2; 9 nucleotides line up with TRBD1. CDR1 and CDR2 (germline): GTSNPN, SVGIG (reference sequence). V was clipped by 3 bases and J by 0 bases; unmatched bases: 5. The CDR3 extends over 16 amino acids. DNA of the CDR3: TGTGCCTGGAGGGACAGGGGCTTATCGAACACCGGGGAGCTGTTTTTT. The encoded protein is CAWRDRGLSNTGELFF. The whole variable domain, filled in from reference TRBV30 and TRBJ2-2, reads SQTIHQWPATLVQPVGSPLSLECTVEGTSNPNLYWYRQAAGRGLQLLFYSVGIGQISSEVPQNLSASRPQDRQFILSSKKLLLSDSGFYLCAWRDRGLSNTGELFFGEGSRLTVL.

The genes are TRBV9 and TRBJ2-7; possible D gene TRBD2, 5 bases. CDR3 length: 17 amino acids. The ends were cut back, 0 bases at V and 0 bases at J, with 16 bases in the middle. The germline CDR1 and CDR2 sequences are SGDLS and YYNGEE. The CDR3 sequence: CASSVAPSEDSSYEQYF. DNA of the CDR3: TGTGCCAGCAGCGTAGCCCCCTCGGAGGATAGCTCCTACGAGCAGTACTTC.

J is TRBJ2-2 and V is TRBV4-1; 10 bases align to TRBD1. The V gene end was trimmed by 4 bases and the J gene end by 0 bases; junction bases not matched to a gene: 5. Per the germline V gene, CDR1 is MGHRA and CDR2 is YSYEKL. This CDR3 has 17 residues. For the CDR3, the DNA is TGCGCCAGCAGCCGGACTGGACAGGGGGCGAACACCGGGGAGCTGTTTTTT. This sequence encodes CASSRTGQGANTGELFF.

The chain carries TRBV9 and TRBJ1-5; D may be TRBD1 (5 bases). CDR3 length equals 15 residues. Germline V lookup: CDR1 SGDLS, CDR2 YYNGEE. V was clipped by 0 bases and J by 7 bases, with 14 bases between them. CDR3 loop: CASSVDGGSGQPQHF. The CDR3 DNA is TGTGCCAGCAGCGTAGACGGGGGGTCAGGACAGCCCCAGCATTTT.

The gene calls are TRBV6-6 and TRBJ2-7; 9 bases are a match to TRBD1. Looked up from germline, CDR1 is MNHNY and CDR2 is SVGAGI (reference sequence). The J segment lost 7 bases and the V segment lost 0 bases, leaving 7 bases of the junction unmatched. The CDR3 is 15 amino acids. The CDR3 bases are TGTGCCAGCAGTTACTCGATGACAGGGGGGCGAGAGCAGTACTTC. As protein: CASSYSMTGGREQYF.